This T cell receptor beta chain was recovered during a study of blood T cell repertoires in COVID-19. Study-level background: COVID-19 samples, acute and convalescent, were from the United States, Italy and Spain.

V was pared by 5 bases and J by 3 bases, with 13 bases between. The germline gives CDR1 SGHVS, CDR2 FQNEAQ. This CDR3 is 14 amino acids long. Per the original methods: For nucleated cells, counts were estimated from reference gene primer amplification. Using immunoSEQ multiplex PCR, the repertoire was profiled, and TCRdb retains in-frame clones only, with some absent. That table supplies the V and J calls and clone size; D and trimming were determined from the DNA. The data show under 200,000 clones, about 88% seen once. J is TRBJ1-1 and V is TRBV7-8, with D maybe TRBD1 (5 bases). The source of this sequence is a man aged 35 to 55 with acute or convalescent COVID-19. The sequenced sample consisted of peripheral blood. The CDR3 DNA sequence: TGTGCCAGCAGCGGCCGGGGGTGGGACACTGAAGCTTTCTTT. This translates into CASSGRGWDTEAFF.